The clone carrying this TCR beta chain was detected a few times. Germline trimming cut 1 base from V and 2 bases from J; bases unmatched to any gene: 3. Germline CDR1 reads SEHNR; CDR2 reads FQNEAQ (reference sequence). The CDR3 is made up of 15 amino acids. Using immunoSEQ multiplex PCR, the repertoire was profiled, and TCRdb retains in-frame clones only, with some absent. The sample gives some 520,000 clones, roughly nine tenths of which show up once; around 0.95% is in the top ten. The data stem from a study of blood T cell repertoires in COVID-19. The overall study: In each case, the material was cDNA or gDNA derived from T cells, B-cell-depleted T cells, or PBMCs.

Sequencing was carried out using peripheral blood. The chain couples TRBV7-9 to TRBJ1-1, with 8 nucleotides matching TRBD1. The TCR was taken from a man younger than 30 with COVID-19, enrolled during active disease. CDR3 coding DNA: TGTGCCAGCAGCTTAGTTACAGGGGGTAACACTGAAGCTTTCTTT. Its protein is CASSLVTGGNTEAFF. The full variable domain, in which reference TRBV7-9 and TRBJ1-1 provide the parts outside the CDR3, is DTGVSQNPRHKITKRGQNVTFRCDPISEHNRLYWYRQTLGQGPEFLTYFQNEAQLEKSRLLSDRFSAERPKGSFSTLEIQRTEQGDSAMYLCASSLVTGGNTEAFFGQGTRLTVV.